Detailed here is one T cell receptor (beta chain). The data originate from a study of blood T cell repertoires in COVID-19. Original analysis: Using reference gene primer amplification, nucleated cell counts were estimated. TCRdb keeps only in-frame clones here, not all; method: immunoSEQ multiplex PCR. From that table come the V and J calls and clone size; the DNA was used to work out D and trimming. The table has 150,000 to 200,000 clones, 82% seen once; the top ten hold approximately 11%. V gave up 6 bases and J gave up 13 bases; unmatched junction bases: 14. Germline V lookup: CDR1 MNHEY, CDR2 SVGAGI. The CDR3 loop spans 15 amino acids.

The TCR originated in a man aged 50 or older who had recovered from COVID-19. The chain recombines TRBV6-5 with TRBJ1-6, with 8 bases fitting TRBD1. Sequencing was done on a sample of PBMCs or T cells enriched from blood (not recorded which). As DNA, the CDR3 is TGTGCCAGCAGCGCCCCGGGCCGACAGGGGCTTCCCCTCCACTTT. Its protein product is CASSAPGRQGLPLHF.